Presented here are 2 T cell receptor beta chains from one specimen sequenced in a study of OX40 agonist ivuxolimab in advanced cancers. Measured with immunoSEQ multiplex PCR; TCRdb has only the in-frame clones, and not every one. This sample has about 49,000 clones, with about 85% found just once. Sample: CD4+ or CD8+ T cells sorted from blood, taken in a trial of the OX40 agonist ivuxolimab. Source of these receptors: an adult with an advanced solid tumor such as melanoma, head and neck, liver or kidney cancer.

This sequence joins TRBV4-2 and TRBJ2-1; 10 nucleotides line up with TRBD2. The V and J ends lost 0 bases and 2 bases, in that order; junction bases with no gene match: 13. The CDR3 has 20 residues. Germline V CDR1 and CDR2: LGHNA, YNFKEQ. CDR3 sequence reads: CASSQDPASGRVGTYNEQFF. CDR3 coding DNA: TGTGCCAGCAGCCAAGATCCGGCTAGCGGGAGAGTAGGGACCTACAATGAGCAGTTCTTC.

V is TRBV28 and J is TRBJ1-2; a possible D gene is TRBD1 (6 bases). Trimming cost V 7 bases and J 7 bases, with 16 bases left between them. The CDR3 sequence is 13 residues long. Germline lookup yields CDR1 MDHEN and CDR2 SYDVKM. CDR3 in amino acids: CASKSRGYGGYTF. The CDR3 region has the DNA TGTGCCAGCAAGAGCAGGGGATATGGTGGCTACACCTTC.